This record looks at one TCR beta chain sequence and its context. No antigen is known for it. In TCRdb, the 5' RACE reads were re-called with MiXCR into one record per CDR3 protein. The table lists under 950,000 distinct CDR3 sequences, about 20% of them singletons. The source of the sample is a study of CD8 T cells in ankylosing spondylitis. The germline V gene encodes CDR1 DFQATT and CDR2 SNEGSKA (reference sequence). The CDR3 totals 14 residues. After removal of 6 bases from V and 3 bases from J, the junction contained 8 bases not matched to a gene. Study outcomes and limitations: There was a TCR beta motif, made of several highly homologous variants, that appeared characteristic of ankylosing spondylitis blood.

Sequencing was done on a sample of blood, either unsorted or a sorted T cell fraction (not recorded which). The rearrangement joins TRBV20-1 to TRBJ2-1; 7 bases match TRBD2. The clonotype was recovered from a male donor with ankylosing spondylitis. The CDR3, as DNA: TGCAGTGCCCGGCGGGAGTTCCGCTACAATGAGCAGTTCTTC. This gives the protein CSARREFRYNEQFF.